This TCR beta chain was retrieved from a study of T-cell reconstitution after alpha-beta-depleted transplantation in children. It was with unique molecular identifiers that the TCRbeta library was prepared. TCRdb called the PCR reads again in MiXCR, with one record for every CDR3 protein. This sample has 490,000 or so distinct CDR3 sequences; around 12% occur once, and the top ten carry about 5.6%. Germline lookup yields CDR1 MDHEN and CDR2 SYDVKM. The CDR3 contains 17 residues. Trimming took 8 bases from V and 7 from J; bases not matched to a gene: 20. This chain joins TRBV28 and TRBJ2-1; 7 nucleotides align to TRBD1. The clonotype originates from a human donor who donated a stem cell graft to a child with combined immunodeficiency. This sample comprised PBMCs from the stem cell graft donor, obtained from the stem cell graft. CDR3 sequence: CASGLPNRGLRRNEQFF. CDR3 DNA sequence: TGTGCCAGCGGGTTACCTAACAGGGGTCTCAGGAGAAATGAGCAGTTCTTC.